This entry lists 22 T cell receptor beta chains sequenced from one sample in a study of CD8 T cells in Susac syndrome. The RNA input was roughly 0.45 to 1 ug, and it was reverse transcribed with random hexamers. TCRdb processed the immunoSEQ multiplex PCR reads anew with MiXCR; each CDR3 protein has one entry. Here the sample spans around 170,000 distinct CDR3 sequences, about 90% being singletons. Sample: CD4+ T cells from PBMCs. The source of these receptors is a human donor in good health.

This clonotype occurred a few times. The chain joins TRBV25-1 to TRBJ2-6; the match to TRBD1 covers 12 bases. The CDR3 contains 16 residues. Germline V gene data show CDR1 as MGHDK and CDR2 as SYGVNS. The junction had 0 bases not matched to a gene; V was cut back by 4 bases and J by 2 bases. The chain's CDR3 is CASSGDRGPGANVLTF. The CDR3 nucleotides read TGTGCCAGCAGTGGGGACAGGGGGCCTGGGGCCAACGTCCTGACTTTC.

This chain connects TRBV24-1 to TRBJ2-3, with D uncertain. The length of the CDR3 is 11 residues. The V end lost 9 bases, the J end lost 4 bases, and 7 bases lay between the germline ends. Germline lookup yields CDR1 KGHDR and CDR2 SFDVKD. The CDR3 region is CATAASDTQYF. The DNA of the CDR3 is TGTGCCACCGCGGCTTCAGATACGCAGTATTTT.

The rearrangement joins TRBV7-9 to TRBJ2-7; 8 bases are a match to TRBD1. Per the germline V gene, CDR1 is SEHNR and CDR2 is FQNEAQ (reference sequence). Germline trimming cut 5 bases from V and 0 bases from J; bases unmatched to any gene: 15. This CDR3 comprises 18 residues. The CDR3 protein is CASSPFAAQGVSSYEQYF. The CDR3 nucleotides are TGTGCCAGCAGCCCTTTCGCTGCACAGGGGGTGAGCTCCTACGAGCAGTACTTC.

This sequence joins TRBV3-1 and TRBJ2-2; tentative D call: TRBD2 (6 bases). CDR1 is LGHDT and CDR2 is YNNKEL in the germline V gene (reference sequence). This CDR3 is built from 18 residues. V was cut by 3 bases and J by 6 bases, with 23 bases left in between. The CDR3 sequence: CASSQELGTPLVSGELFF. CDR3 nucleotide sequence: TGTGCCAGCAGCCAGGAACTCGGGACTCCGCTGGTCTCCGGGGAGCTGTTTTTT.

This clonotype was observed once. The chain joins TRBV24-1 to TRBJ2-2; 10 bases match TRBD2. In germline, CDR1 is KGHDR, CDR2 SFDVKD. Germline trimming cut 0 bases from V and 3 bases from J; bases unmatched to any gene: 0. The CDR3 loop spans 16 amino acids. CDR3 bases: TGTGCCACCAGTGATTTGCTAGCGGGAGACACCGGGGAGCTGTTTTTT. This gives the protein CATSDLLAGDTGELFF.

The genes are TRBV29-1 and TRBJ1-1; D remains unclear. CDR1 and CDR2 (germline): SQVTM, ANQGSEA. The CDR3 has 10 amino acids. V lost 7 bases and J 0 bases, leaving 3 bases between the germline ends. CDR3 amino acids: CSGVNTEAFF. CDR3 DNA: TGCAGCGGTGTGAACACTGAAGCTTTCTTT.

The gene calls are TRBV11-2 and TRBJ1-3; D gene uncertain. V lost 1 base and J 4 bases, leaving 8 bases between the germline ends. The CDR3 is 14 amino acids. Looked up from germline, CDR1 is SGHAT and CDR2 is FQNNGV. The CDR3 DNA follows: TGTGCCAGCAGCTTAGTAACGAGCGGAAACACCATATATTTT. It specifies CASSLVTSGNTIYF. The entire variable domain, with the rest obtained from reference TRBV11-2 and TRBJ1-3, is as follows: EAGVAQSPRYKIIEKRQSVAFWCNPISGHATLYWYQQILGQGPKLLIQFQNNGVVDDSQLPKDRFSAERLKGVDSTLKIQPAKLEDSAVYLCASSLVTSGNTIYFGEGSWLTVV.

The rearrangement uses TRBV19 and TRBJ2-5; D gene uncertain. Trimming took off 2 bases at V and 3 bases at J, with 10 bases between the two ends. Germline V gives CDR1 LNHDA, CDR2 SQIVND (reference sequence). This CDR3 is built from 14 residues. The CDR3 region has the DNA TGTGCCAGTAGTATACTGGACGGAAAAGAGACCCAGTACTTC. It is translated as CASSILDGKETQYF.

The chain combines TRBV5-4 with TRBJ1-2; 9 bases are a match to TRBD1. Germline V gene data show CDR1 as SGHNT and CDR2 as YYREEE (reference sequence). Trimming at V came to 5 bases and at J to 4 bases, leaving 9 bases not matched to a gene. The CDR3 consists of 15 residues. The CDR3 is CASSVGTGYSYGYTF. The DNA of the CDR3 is TGTGCCAGCAGTGTGGGGACAGGGTATAGCTATGGCTACACCTTC.

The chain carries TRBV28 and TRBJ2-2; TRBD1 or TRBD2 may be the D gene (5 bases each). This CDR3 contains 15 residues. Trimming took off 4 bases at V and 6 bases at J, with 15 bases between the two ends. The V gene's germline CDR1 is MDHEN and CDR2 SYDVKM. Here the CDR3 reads CASSSPSRDPGELFF. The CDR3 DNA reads TGTGCCAGCAGTTCCCCCTCCAGGGACCCCGGGGAGCTGTTTTTT.

The CDR3 region is CASSQARRSTEAFF. DNA for the CDR3: TGTGCCAGCAGCCAAGCCAGGAGAAGCACTGAAGCTTTCTTT. V is TRBV14 and J is TRBJ1-1; no clear D gene. The CDR3 is 14 amino acids. The V end was cut by 1 base, the J end by 4 bases, with 10 bases between. The germline CDR1 and CDR2 sequences are SGHDN and FVKESK.

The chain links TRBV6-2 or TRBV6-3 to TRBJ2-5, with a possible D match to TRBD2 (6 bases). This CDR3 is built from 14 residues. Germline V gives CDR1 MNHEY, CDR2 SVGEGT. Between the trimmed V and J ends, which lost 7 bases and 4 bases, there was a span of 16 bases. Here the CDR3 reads CASIYGGNSETQYF. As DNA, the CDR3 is TGTGCCAGCATCTACGGGGGAAATTCAGAGACCCAGTACTTC.

CDR3 loop: CASSRTPGQGASYEQYF. CDR3 nucleotide sequence: TGCGCCAGCAGCCGAACACCGGGACAGGGGGCCTCCTACGAGCAGTACTTC. The gene calls are TRBV4-1 and TRBJ2-7; 12 bases agree with TRBD1. V was clipped by 4 bases and J by 0 bases; unmatched bases: 7. Germline-derived CDR1 and CDR2 are MGHRA and YSYEKL. This CDR3 is built from 17 residues.

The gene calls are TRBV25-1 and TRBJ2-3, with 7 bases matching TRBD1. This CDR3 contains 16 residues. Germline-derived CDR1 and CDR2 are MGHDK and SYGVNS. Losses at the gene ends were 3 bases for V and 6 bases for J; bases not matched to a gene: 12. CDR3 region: CASSDKQGLGGDTQYF. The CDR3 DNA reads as TGTGCCAGCAGTGATAAACAGGGGCTTGGTGGGGATACGCAGTATTTT.

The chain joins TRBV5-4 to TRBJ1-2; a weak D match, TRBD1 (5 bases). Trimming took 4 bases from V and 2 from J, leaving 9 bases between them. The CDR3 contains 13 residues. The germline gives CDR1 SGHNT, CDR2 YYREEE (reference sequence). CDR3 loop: CASSRGTNYGYTF. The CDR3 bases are TGTGCCAGCAGCCGCGGGACGAACTATGGCTACACCTTC.

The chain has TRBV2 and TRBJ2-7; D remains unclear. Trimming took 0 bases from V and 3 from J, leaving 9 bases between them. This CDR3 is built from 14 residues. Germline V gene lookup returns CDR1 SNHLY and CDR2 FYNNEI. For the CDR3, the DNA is TGTGCCAGCAGTGAAGCCCCACAGTACTACGAGCAGTACTTC. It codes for CASSEAPQYYEQYF.

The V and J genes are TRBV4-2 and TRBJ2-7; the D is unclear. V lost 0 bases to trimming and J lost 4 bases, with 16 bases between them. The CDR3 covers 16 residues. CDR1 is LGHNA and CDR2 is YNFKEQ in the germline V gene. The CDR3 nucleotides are TGTGCCAGCAGCCAAGAGCAATTCGGACGGGTGTACGAGCAGTACTTC. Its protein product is CASSQEQFGRVYEQYF.

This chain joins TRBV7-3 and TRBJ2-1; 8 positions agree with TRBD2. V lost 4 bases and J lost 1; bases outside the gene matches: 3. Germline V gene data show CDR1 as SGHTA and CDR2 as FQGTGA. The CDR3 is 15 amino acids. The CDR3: CASSSGTSSYNEQFF. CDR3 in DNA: TGTGCCAGCAGCTCCGGGACTAGTTCCTACAATGAGCAGTTCTTC.

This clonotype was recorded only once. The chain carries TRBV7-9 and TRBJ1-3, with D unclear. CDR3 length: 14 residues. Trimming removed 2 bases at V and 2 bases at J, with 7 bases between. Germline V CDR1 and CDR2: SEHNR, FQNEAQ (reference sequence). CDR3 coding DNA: TGTGCCAGCAGCTTATCGGCAGCTGGAAACACCATATATTTT. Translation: CASSLSAAGNTIYF.

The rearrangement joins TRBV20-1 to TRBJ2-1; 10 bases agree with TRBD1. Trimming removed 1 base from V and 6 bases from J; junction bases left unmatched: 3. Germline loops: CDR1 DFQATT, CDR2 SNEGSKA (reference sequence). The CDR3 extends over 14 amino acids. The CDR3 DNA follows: TGCAGTGCTAGAGGCTGGACAGGGGGCAATGAGCAGTTCTTC. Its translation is CSARGWTGGNEQFF.

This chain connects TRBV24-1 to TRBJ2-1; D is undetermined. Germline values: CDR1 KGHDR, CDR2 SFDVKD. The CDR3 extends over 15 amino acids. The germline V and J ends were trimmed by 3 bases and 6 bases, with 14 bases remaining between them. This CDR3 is CATSDPGQVGNEQFF. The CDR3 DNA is TGTGCCACCAGTGATCCGGGCCAAGTCGGCAATGAGCAGTTCTTC.

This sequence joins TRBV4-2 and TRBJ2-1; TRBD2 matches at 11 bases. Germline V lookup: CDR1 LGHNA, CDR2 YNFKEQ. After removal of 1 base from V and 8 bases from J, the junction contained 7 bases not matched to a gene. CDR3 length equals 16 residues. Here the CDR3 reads CASSQGVAGGPYEQFF. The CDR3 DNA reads TGTGCCAGCAGCCAAGGGGTAGCGGGAGGGCCATATGAGCAGTTCTTC.